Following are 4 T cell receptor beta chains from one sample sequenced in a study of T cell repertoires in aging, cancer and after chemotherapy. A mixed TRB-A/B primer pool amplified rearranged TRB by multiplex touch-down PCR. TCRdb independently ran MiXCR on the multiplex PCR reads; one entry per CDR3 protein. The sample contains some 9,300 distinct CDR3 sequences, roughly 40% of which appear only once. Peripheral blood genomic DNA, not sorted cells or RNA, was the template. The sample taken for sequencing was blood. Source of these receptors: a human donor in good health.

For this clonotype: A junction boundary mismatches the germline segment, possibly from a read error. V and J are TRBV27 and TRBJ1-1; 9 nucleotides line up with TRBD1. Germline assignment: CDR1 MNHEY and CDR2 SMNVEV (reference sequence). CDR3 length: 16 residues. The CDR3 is CASSAGTGTMNTKAFF. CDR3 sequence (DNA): TGTGCCAGCAGCGCCGGGACAGGGACCATGAACACTAAAGCTTTCTTT.

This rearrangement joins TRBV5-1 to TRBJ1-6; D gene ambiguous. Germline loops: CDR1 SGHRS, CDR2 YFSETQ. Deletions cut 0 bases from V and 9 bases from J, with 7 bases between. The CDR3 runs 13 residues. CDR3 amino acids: CASSLDLGSPLHF. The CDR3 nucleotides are TGCGCCAGCAGCTTGGACTTGGGTTCACCCCTCCACTTT.

CDR3 region: CASSQLQWGGPGEQYV. CDR3 in DNA: TGTGCCAGCAGTCAGTTACAATGGGGGGGCCCGGGCGAGCAGTACGTC. The chain is built from TRBV27 and TRBJ2-7; TRBD2 is a possible D gene (7 bases). With 5 bases removed from V and 6 bases from J, the gap between germline ends came to 23 bases. CDR1 is MNHEY, CDR2 SMNVEV, per germline (reference sequence). CDR3 size: 16 residues.

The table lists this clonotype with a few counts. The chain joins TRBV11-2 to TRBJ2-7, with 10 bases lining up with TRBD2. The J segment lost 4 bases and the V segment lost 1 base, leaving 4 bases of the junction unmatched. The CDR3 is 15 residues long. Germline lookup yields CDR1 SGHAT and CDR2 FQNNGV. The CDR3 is CASSLAPSGGYEQYV. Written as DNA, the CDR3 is TGTGCCAGCAGCTTAGCGCCTAGCGGGGGATACGAGCAGTACGTC.